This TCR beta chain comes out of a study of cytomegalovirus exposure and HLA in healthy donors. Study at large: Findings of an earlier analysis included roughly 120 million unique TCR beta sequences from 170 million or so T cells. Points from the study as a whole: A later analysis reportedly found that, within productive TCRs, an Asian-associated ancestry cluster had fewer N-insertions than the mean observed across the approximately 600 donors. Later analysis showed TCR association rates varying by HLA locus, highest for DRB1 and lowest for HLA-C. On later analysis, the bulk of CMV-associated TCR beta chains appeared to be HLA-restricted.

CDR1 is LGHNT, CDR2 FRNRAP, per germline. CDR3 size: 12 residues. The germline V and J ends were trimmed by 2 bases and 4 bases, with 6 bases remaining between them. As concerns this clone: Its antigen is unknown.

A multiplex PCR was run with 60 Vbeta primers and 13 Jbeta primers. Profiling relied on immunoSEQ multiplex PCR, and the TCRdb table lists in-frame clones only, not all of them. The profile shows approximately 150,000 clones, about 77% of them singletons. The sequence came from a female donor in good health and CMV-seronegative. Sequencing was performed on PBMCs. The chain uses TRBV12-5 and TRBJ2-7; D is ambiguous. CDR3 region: CASGLTSYEQYF. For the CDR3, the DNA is TGTGCTAGTGGTTTGACAAGTTACGAGCAGTACTTC.